These T cell receptor beta chains were read from a single sample in a study of T cells expressing NK-cell markers. No DNA is given; TCRdb re-called the 5' RACE reads and lists each CDR3 protein once. This repertoire comprises about 380,000 distinct CDR3 sequences; its ten largest clones make up 5% to 5.5%. Sequenced input: blood T cells: a sorted CD56 or NKG2C T cell subset, CD4+ or CD8+ T cells, or bulk PBMC T cells (not recorded which). The receptors stem from a man aged 18-69 years in good health. The CDR3 runs from the conserved cysteine through the conserved F or W.

CDR3 protein	V gene	J gene
CSVVREGKHTDTQYF	TRBV29-1	TRBJ2-3
CASSLVMQAGDTQYF	TRBV7-2	TRBJ2-3
CASSQGSPGTLHF	TRBV3-1	TRBJ1-6
CASSKRRQGYMNTEAFF	TRBV21-1	TRBJ1-1
CASSNRTGEIYGYTF	TRBV11-2	TRBJ1-2
CASSLGGTPGNTIYF	TRBV5-1	TRBJ1-3
CASSVELGEQFF	TRBV9	TRBJ2-1
CSGAMLGSTDTQYF	TRBV29-1	TRBJ2-3
CASRFRGVSNQPQHF	TRBV19	TRBJ1-5
CASSQVLSSSGNTIYF	TRBV14	TRBJ1-3
CASSLGWAGSDYNEQFF	TRBV7-6	TRBJ2-1
CASSLPRQRGSTDTQYF	TRBV12-3/TRBV12-4	TRBJ2-3
CASSLEQYYEQYF	TRBV7-8	TRBJ2-7
CASSSFLEGLTDTQYF	TRBV7-9	TRBJ2-3
CASRRQGPNIYEQYF	TRBV7-8	TRBJ2-7
CASSPGWGTQDNEQFF	TRBV5-1	TRBJ2-1
CASSEPPGSDETQYF	TRBV2	TRBJ2-5
CASSETIATHEQYF	TRBV2	TRBJ2-7
CASSERTGTYYYEQYF	TRBV7-2	TRBJ2-7
CASSLLASGGLSTDTQYF	TRBV11-2	TRBJ2-3
CASSYAGHPRAFF	TRBV6-2/TRBV6-3	TRBJ1-1
CSVVRYNEQFF	TRBV29-1	TRBJ2-1
CASSVVGTFNTGELFF	TRBV9	TRBJ2-2
CASSPSRPTDNEQYF	TRBV11-1	TRBJ2-7
CASSARFRDREHEQYF	TRBV7-9	TRBJ2-7
CSVHTVRETQYF	TRBV29-1	TRBJ2-5
CASSVWGRQKSYEQYF	TRBV6-2/TRBV6-3	TRBJ2-7
CSVEVAGANTDTQYF	TRBV29-1	TRBJ2-3
CASSLMGGREDTQYF	TRBV12-3/TRBV12-4	TRBJ2-3
CAIRDRENEKLFF	TRBV10-3	TRBJ1-4
CASRVRQGAPDTQYF	TRBV2	TRBJ2-3
CADIAAPHGGSDTYEQYF	TRBV7-7	TRBJ2-7
CASSIFSENYNEQFF	TRBV5-1	TRBJ2-1
CASSEGGTASYEQYF	TRBV12-3/TRBV12-4	TRBJ2-7
CASMDTITTDTQYF	TRBV5-1	TRBJ2-3
CASSYSVPRETGYTF	TRBV6-5	TRBJ1-2
CASSYSDRGLEQYF	TRBV6-2/TRBV6-3	TRBJ2-7
CASSQVRPSGGNEQFF	TRBV3-1	TRBJ2-1
CASSPGQGRTDTQYF	TRBV5-1	TRBJ2-3
CATSDQDSLYEQFF	TRBV24-1	TRBJ2-1
CASSPGALDTQYF	TRBV18	TRBJ2-3
CSVKTSLNTGELFF	TRBV29-1	TRBJ2-2
CASSISRLAQHF	TRBV11-2	TRBJ2-3
CASTRDTGTGGANVLTF	TRBV5-1	TRBJ2-6
CASSLAGDRGTGELFF	TRBV11-3	TRBJ2-2